These T cell receptor beta chains were read from a single sample in a study of CD8+ T cells in alopecia areata. The assay was immunoSEQ multiplex PCR, and TCRdb's table has in-frame clones only and misses some. The sample contains some 180,000 clones, 45% to 70% of which appear only once. What was sequenced was CD8+ T cells sorted from blood. The source of these receptors is a human donor in good health. CDR3s include the opening cysteine and the closing phenylalanine or tryptophan. Each record gives: J gene, V gene, CDR3 protein.

>TRBJ2-1|TRBV19
CASSTGTNNEQFF
>TRBJ2-2|TRBV19
CASSMTLGFTGELFF
>TRBJ1-5|TRBV7-8
CASNAETGGWQPQHF
>TRBJ2-3|TRBV29-1
CSVGGEEDTQYF
>TRBJ2-7|TRBV5-1
CASSPGGEQYF
>TRBJ2-7|TRBV27
CASSSGQGAYEQYF
>TRBJ2-7|TRBV4-1
CASSQVSLTYEQYF
>TRBJ1-2|TRBV30
CAWSVQGRGYTF
>TRBJ1-2|TRBV27
CASSLVRGKDYGYTF
>TRBJ2-7|TRBV2
CASSAWDREDEQYF
>TRBJ2-1|TRBV11-2
CASSSGLYNEQFF
>TRBJ2-7|TRBV4-1
CASSPTTGGLYEQYF
>TRBJ2-1|TRBV19
CASRDRGEHEQFF
>TRBJ2-1|TRBV29-1
CSHAGTGEYNEQFF
>TRBJ1-1|TRBV6-1
CASSEAGRYTEAFF
>TRBJ2-7|TRBV5-1
CASSLRDAINEQYF
>TRBJ2-4|TRBV28
CASSPTVSKNIQYF
>TRBJ1-1|TRBV5-6
CASSFQGSSYTEAFF
>TRBJ2-5|TRBV2
CASSEGGGEETQYF
>TRBJ1-1|TRBV7-9
CASSLVENTEAFF
>TRBJ2-7|TRBV6-4
CASDGLRGTHEQYF
>TRBJ2-3|TRBV27
CASSPLGTGGLDTQYF
>TRBJ2-7|TRBV27
CASSHQGVGEQYF